These 26 T cell receptor beta chains originate from one sample sequenced in a study of T cell changes during pregnancy in multiple sclerosis. Method: immunoSEQ multiplex PCR; TCRdb's copy keeps in-frame clones and lacks some. Of about 68,000 clones listed, over 85% were seen once; the top ten hold roughly 3.6%. Here the sequenced sample was peripheral blood, taken after pregnancy. These receptors were taken from a female donor in good health, enrolled as a control in a pregnancy study.

This chain uses TRBV14 with TRBJ1-2; possible D gene TRBD1, 6 bases. The V and J ends lost 4 bases and 7 bases respectively, with 10 bases between them. This CDR3 region has 12 residues. CDR1 and CDR2 from the germline V gene are SGHDN and FVKESK. CDR3 protein: CASSPNRAGYTF. The DNA of the CDR3 is TGTGCCAGCAGCCCGAACAGGGCTGGCTACACCTTC.

The chain combines TRBV5-5 with TRBJ1-5; tentatively, D is TRBD1 (6 bases). The V and J ends lost 0 bases and 1 base respectively, with 11 bases between them. The germline CDR1 and CDR2 sequences are SGHKS and YYEKEE (reference sequence). This CDR3 spans 16 amino acids. This CDR3 is CASSLEGVTSNQPQHF. The CDR3 nucleotides are TGTGCCAGCAGCTTGGAGGGGGTGACGAGCAATCAGCCCCAGCATTTT.

This clone was seen a single time. Written as DNA, the CDR3 is TGTGCCAGCAGTTCACCACAGGGGGCAAGAAGTCAGCCCCAGCATTTT. Protein product: CASSSPQGARSQPQHF. The chain joins TRBV6-5 to TRBJ1-5; 9 nucleotides align to TRBD1. V was pared by 4 bases and J by 6 bases, with 10 bases of the junction left unmatched. The CDR3 covers 16 residues. Germline V lookup: CDR1 MNHEY, CDR2 SVGAGI.

This clone was seen only once. The V gene is TRBV30, the J gene TRBJ1-4; perhaps TRBD1 as D (6 bases). This CDR3 has 11 residues. V was cut by 5 bases and J by 5 bases, with 6 bases left in between. The germline CDR1 and CDR2 sequences are GTSNPN and SVGIG (reference sequence). The CDR3 DNA follows: TGTGCCTGGCAGGGGAATGAAAAACTGTTTTTT. This gives the protein CAWQGNEKLFF.

The chain employs TRBV21-1 and TRBJ1-1. TRBV21-1 is deemed a pseudogene. The CDR3 consists of 15 residues. The CDR3 DNA sequence: TGTGCCAGCAGCAAAGTAGTGTCGGGGGACACTGAAGCTTTCTTT. It is translated as CASSKVVSGDTEAFF.

The chain is built from TRBV19 and TRBJ1-1; D uncertain. CDR1 is LNHDA and CDR2 is SQIVND in the germline V gene (reference sequence). V lost 5 bases and J 1 base, leaving 11 bases between the germline ends. This CDR3 is built from 14 residues. The CDR3: CASSLGQANTEAFF. In DNA, the CDR3 is TGTGCCAGTAGTCTAGGGCAGGCGAACACTGAAGCTTTCTTT.

This clone was observed a single time. The chain links TRBV6-1 to TRBJ2-3, with 7 bases matching TRBD1. Germline assignment: CDR1 MNHNS and CDR2 SASEGT. V lost 6 bases, J lost 0 bases, and 3 bases stayed unmatched. The CDR3 loop spans 14 amino acids. In DNA, the CDR3 is TGTGCCAGCAGCAAGGACAGGAGCACAGATACGCAGTATTTT. As protein: CASSKDRSTDTQYF.

This clone was recorded only once. The genes are TRBV15 and TRBJ1-2, with 8 bases fitting TRBD1. The V gene's germline CDR1 is LNHNV and CDR2 YYDKDF (reference sequence). The V segment lost 1 base and the J segment 8 bases; nucleotides outside the gene matches: 9. The CDR3 totals 15 residues. Written as DNA, the CDR3 is TGTGCCACCAGCAGAGCAGAGACAGGGGAGCGGGGCTACACCTTC. This encodes CATSRAETGERGYTF.

The rearrangement uses TRBV6-5 and TRBJ2-5; TRBD1 matches at 9 bases. The end of the DNA is better explained by TRBJ2-7, so the J call may be wrong. Germline values: CDR1 MNHEY, CDR2 SVGAGI. There are 15 residues in the CDR3. For the CDR3, the DNA is TGTGCCAGCAGACGTGGACAGGGGCCTTCCTACGAGCAGTACTTC. Amino acid sequence: CASRRGQGPSYEQYF.

Note on this clone: Relative to the germline gene, one junction end is altered; a read error may explain this. This CDR3 is also generated by other DNA sequences in the sample. The chain has TRBV13 and TRBJ1-2, with D tentatively TRBD1 (6 bases). CDR3 size: 15 residues. The germline V gene encodes CDR1 PRHDT and CDR2 FYEKMQ (reference sequence). This CDR3 reads CASSSPTGHNYGYTF. Here the CDR3 DNA reads TGTGCCAGCAGCTCACCGACAGGTCACAACTATGGCTACACTTTC.

V usage is TRBV27 and J usage is TRBJ1-1, with D perhaps matching TRBD1 (6 bases). Germline V CDR1 and CDR2: MNHEY, SMNVEV (reference sequence). The CDR3 is made up of 14 amino acids. V lost 2 bases to trimming and J lost 11 bases, with 18 bases between them. This chain's CDR3 is CASSLAGAHNRAFF. As DNA, the CDR3 is TGTGCCAGCAGTTTAGCAGGGGCCCATAATAGGGCTTTCTTT.

The chain joins TRBV21-1 to TRBJ2-7; the table names TRBD2, a call not compared with the DNA. TRBV21-1 is an annotated pseudogene. This CDR3 comprises 16 residues. CDR3 loop: CASSKGQRVLTDEQYF. The CDR3, as DNA: TGTGCCAGCAGCAAAGGGCAGCGGGTTTTAACCGACGAGCAGTACTTC.

This clone qualifies as medium-sized. J is TRBJ2-7 and V is TRBV5-6; D gene unclear. From germline, CDR1 is SGHDT and CDR2 YYEEEE. V lost 1 base to trimming and J lost 6 bases, with 11 bases between them. This CDR3 is 13 amino acids long. The CDR3 loop reads CASSLYPSSEQYF. The CDR3 DNA reads as TGTGCCAGCAGCTTGTATCCTAGTAGCGAGCAGTACTTC.

The J gene is TRBJ2-7, the V gene TRBV28, with D tentatively TRBD2 (7 bases). V was pared by 7 bases and J by 1 base, with 17 bases between. In germline, CDR1 is MDHEN, CDR2 SYDVKM. The CDR3 consists of 15 residues. CDR3 nucleotide sequence: TGTGCCAGCAACCTCGGGCGGGGGCCGTCCTACGAGCAGTACTTC. Translating gives CASNLGRGPSYEQYF.

The V call is TRBV28, the J call TRBJ2-7; a possible D gene is TRBD2 (7 bases). Per germline, CDR1 MDHEN and CDR2 SYDVKM. Trimming removed 3 bases at V and 0 bases at J, with 15 bases between. The length of the CDR3 is 16 residues. CDR3 coding DNA: TGTGCCAGCAGTTTGTTAGGGGGGGCGATCTCCTACGAGCAGTACTTC. Encoded protein: CASSLLGGAISYEQYF.

J is TRBJ2-2 and V is TRBV5-1; 11 nucleotides match TRBD1. This CDR3 is 15 amino acids long. CDR1 SGHRS and CDR2 YFSETQ come from the germline V gene. The V and J ends lost 3 bases and 7 bases, in that order; junction bases with no gene match: 5. As DNA, the CDR3 is TGCGCCAGCAGCTGGGACAGGGGGTACAGCGGGGAGCTGTTTTTT. This sequence encodes CASSWDRGYSGELFF.

This rearrangement joins TRBV7-8 to TRBJ2-2, with 10 bases identical to TRBD2. The germline V gene has CDR1 SGHVS and CDR2 FQNEAQ. The ends lost 0 bases at V and 4 bases at J; junction bases unmatched: 8. There are 18 residues in the CDR3. The CDR3 here is CASSLARLAGVGTGELFF. Here the CDR3 DNA reads TGTGCCAGCAGCTTAGCGCGGCTAGCGGGAGTCGGCACCGGGGAGCTGTTTTTT.

The chain joins TRBV14 to TRBJ1-1; D not certain. Deletions cut 0 bases from V and 9 bases from J, with 17 bases between. Germline CDR1 reads SGHDN; CDR2 reads FVKESK. This CDR3 comprises 15 residues. CDR3 protein: CASSQEDFTGYQAFF. The DNA for the CDR3 is TGTGCCAGCAGCCAAGAGGATTTTACGGGGTACCAAGCTTTCTTT.

This clone is a singleton in its sample. The J gene is TRBJ2-6, the V gene TRBV9, with 8 bases aligning to TRBD1. Losses at the gene ends were 7 bases for V and 0 bases for J; bases not matched to a gene: 9. Germline-derived CDR1 and CDR2 are SGDLS and YYNGEE. The CDR3 runs 17 residues. Written as DNA, the CDR3 is TGTGCCAGCCTCCGCGGGACAGGTTTCTCTGGGGCCAACGTCCTGACTTTC. It is translated as CASLRGTGFSGANVLTF.

The sample holds one count of this clone. V is TRBV4-2 and J is TRBJ2-7, with a tentative D call TRBD1 (5 bases). This CDR3 is 15 amino acids long. CDR1 is LGHNA, CDR2 YNFKEQ, per germline. V was clipped by 1 base and J by 6 bases, with 16 bases between them. The CDR3 is CASSQGGSTFGEQYF. The DNA of the CDR3 is TGTGCCAGCAGCCAAGGGGGCAGCACCTTTGGCGAGCAGTACTTC.

A single count supports this clone. J is TRBJ2-3 and V is TRBV27; 9 bases align to TRBD2. Germline assignment: CDR1 MNHEY and CDR2 SMNVEV (reference sequence). Trimming took 3 bases from V and 3 from J; bases not matched to a gene: 7. The CDR3 runs to 16 residues. The CDR3 is CASSFFSGRGTDTQYF. For the CDR3, the DNA is TGTGCCAGCAGTTTCTTTAGCGGGAGAGGGACAGATACGCAGTATTTT.

The J gene is TRBJ2-2, the V gene TRBV28; maybe TRBD2 (7 bases). Germline V gene data show CDR1 as MDHEN and CDR2 as SYDVKM. Trimming cost V 3 bases and J 5 bases, with 16 bases left between them. The CDR3 is 16 amino acids. In DNA form, the CDR3 reads TGTGCCAGCAGTTTCGAGGGGGAGGGCCGGACCGGGGAGCTGTTTTTT. Amino acids: CASSFEGEGRTGELFF.

CDR3 coding DNA: TGTGCCAGCAGGAACTTCGGGACTAGCGGGAGGTTTGGCGGGGAGCTGTTTTTT. Translation: CASRNFGTSGRFGGELFF. This chain connects TRBV28 to TRBJ2-2; TRBD2 matches at 15 bases. Per germline, CDR1 MDHEN and CDR2 SYDVKM. CDR3 length: 18 amino acids. Trimming took 6 bases from V and 7 from J; bases not matched to a gene: 12. Full variable domain (outside the CDR3, taken from reference TRBV28 and TRBJ2-2): DVKVTQSSRYLVKRTGEKVFLECVQDMDHENMFWYRQDPGLGLRLIYFSYDVKMKEKGDIPEGYSVSREKKERFSLILESASTNQTSMYLCASRNFGTSGRFGGELFFGEGSRLTVL.

The chain links TRBV6-5 to TRBJ2-3; D might be TRBD2 (5 bases). V shed 3 bases and J shed 0 bases, with 10 bases lying between them. Germline CDR1 and CDR2: MNHEY and SVGAGI. This CDR3 is 15 amino acids long. The chain's CDR3 is CASSYRTSSTDTQYF. The CDR3 region has the DNA TGTGCCAGCAGTTATCGGACTTCTAGCACAGATACGCAGTATTTT.

The J gene is TRBJ2-3, the V gene TRBV7-9; 10 nucleotides match TRBD2. The germline CDR1 and CDR2 sequences are SEHNR and FQNEAQ (reference sequence). After removal of 0 bases from V and 6 bases from J, the junction contained 9 bases not matched to a gene. The CDR3 runs to 17 residues. CDR3 nucleotides: TGTGCCAGCAGCTTAGCACCCCGACTAGCGGGCGAGGATACGCAGTATTTT. As protein: CASSLAPRLAGEDTQYF.

This chain joins TRBV5-1 and TRBJ2-3; 7 bases are shared with TRBD1. The trim removed 4 bases at V and 3 bases at J, leaving 5 bases unmatched. The CDR3 totals 14 residues. From germline, CDR1 is SGHRS and CDR2 YFSETQ. The CDR3 loop is CASSEGQPTDTQYF. The CDR3 DNA reads as TGCGCCAGCAGCGAGGGACAGCCAACAGATACGCAGTATTTT.